The 9 T cell receptor beta chains below come from one sample, sequenced in a study of T cells in Graves' hyperthyroidism and ophthalmopathy. Amplification targeted TCR beta CDR3 regions from RNA transcripts. Initially, a first-round RT-PCR of the TCR CDR3 employed the HTBI primer set. TCRdb redid the calling of the multiplex PCR reads with MiXCR, one entry per CDR3 protein. The sample consists of over 350,000 distinct CDR3 sequences, roughly 13% of them appearing once. Sequences were obtained from blood. The origin of the receptors is a man aged 45-65 years with Graves' ophthalmopathy.

This clonotype was detected ten times or more. The chain is built from TRBV27 and TRBJ2-7; D call uncertain. The V end was cut by 3 bases, the J end by 7 bases, with 19 bases between. CDR3 length: 15 residues. CDR1 MNHEY and CDR2 SMNVEV come from the germline V gene (reference sequence). The CDR3 spells CASSFSANLRREQYF. The DNA of the CDR3 is TGTGCCAGCAGTTTCTCTGCGAACCTACGTCGGGAGCAGTACTTC.

The chain links TRBV9 to TRBJ2-1; 11 nucleotides align to TRBD2. The J call may be wrong; the DNA end is better matched by TRBJ2-7. This CDR3 is 18 amino acids long. CDR1 is SGDLS, CDR2 YYNGEE, per germline. The CDR3 protein is CASSVSGSGRETYNEQYF. CDR3 DNA: TGTGCCAGCAGCGTGAGCGGTAGCGGGAGGGAAACCTACAATGAGCAGTACTTC.

Many counts were recorded for this clonotype. The chain carries TRBV7-2 and TRBJ2-7; 8 bases agree with TRBD1. The CDR3 spans 14 residues. The germline V gene encodes CDR1 SGHTA and CDR2 FQGNSA. V lost 0 bases, J lost 4 bases, and 2 bases stayed unmatched. Here the CDR3 reads CASSLANRGYEQYF. The CDR3 DNA follows: TGTGCCAGCAGCTTAGCGAACAGGGGGTACGAGCAGTACTTC.

There are many counts of this clonotype. The rearrangement links TRBV29-1 to TRBJ1-1; 10 bases are shared with TRBD1. The CDR3 runs to 12 residues. V shed 7 bases and J 7 bases; nucleotides not matched to a gene: 6. The germline V gene has CDR1 SQVTM and CDR2 ANQGSEA. CDR3 nucleotides: TGCAGCGGTGTCCGGGACAGGGGTGAAGCTTTCTTT. Its translation is CSGVRDRGEAFF.

J is TRBJ1-5 and V is TRBV10-3, with TRBD1 matching over 7 bases. Germline values: CDR1 ENHRY, CDR2 SYGVKD. The CDR3 has 16 amino acids. V lost 3 bases to trimming and J lost 0 bases; unmatched junction nucleotides: 5. The CDR3: CAISDDRAHSNQPQHF. CDR3 sequence (DNA): TGTGCCATCAGTGACGACAGGGCCCATAGCAATCAGCCCCAGCATTTT.

This clonotype was detected ten times or more. The rearrangement uses TRBV20-1 and TRBJ2-3; 9 nucleotides match TRBD1. The ends lost 3 bases at V and 4 bases at J; junction bases unmatched: 5. CDR1 is DFQATT and CDR2 is SNEGSKA in the germline V gene (reference sequence). The CDR3 length is 14 residues. In DNA form, the CDR3 reads TGCAGTGCTAGCGGACAGGGGCTCGCAGATACGCAGTATTTT. The encoded protein is CSASGQGLADTQYF.

This clonotype was observed a few times. V usage is TRBV29-1 and J usage is TRBJ2-7, with 13 bases that match TRBD2. The V and J ends lost 7 bases and 6 bases, in that order; junction bases with no gene match: 6. The CDR3 sequence is 13 residues long. From germline, CDR1 is SQVTM and CDR2 ANQGSEA. The CDR3 bases are TGCAGCGGCCTGGGACTAGCGGGAAGCGAGCAGTACTTC. Amino acid sequence: CSGLGLAGSEQYF.

This clonotype was seen once. The chain couples TRBV6-1 to TRBJ2-1; TRBD2 agrees at 9 bases. The CDR3 is made up of 15 amino acids. J lost 2 bases, V lost 6 bases, and 5 bases had no gene match. CDR1 is MNHNS, CDR2 SASEGT, per germline. The CDR3 protein is CASRATSGPYNEQFF. CDR3 DNA: TGTGCCAGCAGGGCGACTAGCGGACCCTACAATGAGCAGTTCTTC.

This clonotype has a handful of counts. The CDR3 here is CSARDPKGDRQLYEQYF. The CDR3 coding sequence is TGCAGTGCTAGAGATCCCAAGGGAGACAGGCAGCTATACGAGCAGTACTTC. This sequence joins TRBV20-1 and TRBJ2-7; D is perhaps TRBD1 (6 bases). Trimming pared 0 bases from V and 4 bases from J, leaving 22 bases between. Germline V gives CDR1 DFQATT, CDR2 SNEGSKA (reference sequence). This CDR3 is built from 17 residues.